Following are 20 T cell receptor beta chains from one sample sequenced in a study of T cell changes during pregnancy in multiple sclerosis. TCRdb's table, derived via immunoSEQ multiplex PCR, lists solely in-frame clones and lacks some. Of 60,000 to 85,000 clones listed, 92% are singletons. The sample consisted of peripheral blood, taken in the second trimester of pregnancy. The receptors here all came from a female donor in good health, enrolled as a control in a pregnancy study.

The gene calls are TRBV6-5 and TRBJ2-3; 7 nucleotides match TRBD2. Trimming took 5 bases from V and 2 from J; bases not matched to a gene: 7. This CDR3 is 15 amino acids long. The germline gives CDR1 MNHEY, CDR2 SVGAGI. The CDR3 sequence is CASSPQTSPTDTQYF. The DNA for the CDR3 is TGTGCCAGCAGTCCTCAGACTAGCCCCACAGATACGCAGTATTTT.

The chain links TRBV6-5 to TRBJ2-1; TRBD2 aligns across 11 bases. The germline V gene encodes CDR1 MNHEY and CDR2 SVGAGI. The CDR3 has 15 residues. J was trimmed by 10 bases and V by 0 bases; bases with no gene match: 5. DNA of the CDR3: TGTGCCAGCAGTTACTCGGGACTAGCGGTCGAGGAGCAGTTCTTC. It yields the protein CASSYSGLAVEEQFF.

The CDR3 nucleotides read TGTGCCCGTTGGGGAGAACTCTACGAGCAGTACTTC. Protein product: CARWGELYEQYF. The chain carries TRBV5-4 and TRBJ2-7; possible D gene TRBD2, 5 bases. The CDR3 is 12 residues long. Germline V lookup: CDR1 SGHNT, CDR2 YYREEE (reference sequence). Trimming shortened V by 10 bases and J by 3 bases, and 14 bases separated the two germline ends.

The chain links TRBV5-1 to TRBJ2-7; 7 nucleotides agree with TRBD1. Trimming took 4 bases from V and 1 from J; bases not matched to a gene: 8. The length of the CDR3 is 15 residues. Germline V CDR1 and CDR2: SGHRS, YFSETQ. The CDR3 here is CASSLSGTASYEQYF. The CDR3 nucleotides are TGCGCCAGCAGCCTCTCCGGGACAGCATCCTACGAGCAGTACTTC.

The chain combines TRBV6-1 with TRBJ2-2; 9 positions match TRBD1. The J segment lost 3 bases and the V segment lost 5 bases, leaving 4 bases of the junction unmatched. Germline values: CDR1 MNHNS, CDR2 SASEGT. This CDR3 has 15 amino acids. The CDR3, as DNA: TGTGCCAGCAGTAGACAGGGGGGGCACACCGGGGAGCTGTTTTTT. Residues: CASSRQGGHTGELFF.

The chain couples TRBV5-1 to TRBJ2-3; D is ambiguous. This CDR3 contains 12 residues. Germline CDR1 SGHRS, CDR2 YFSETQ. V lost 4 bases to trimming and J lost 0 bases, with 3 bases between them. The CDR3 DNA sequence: TGCGCCAGCAGCCAAAGCACAGATACGCAGTATTTT. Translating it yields CASSQSTDTQYF.

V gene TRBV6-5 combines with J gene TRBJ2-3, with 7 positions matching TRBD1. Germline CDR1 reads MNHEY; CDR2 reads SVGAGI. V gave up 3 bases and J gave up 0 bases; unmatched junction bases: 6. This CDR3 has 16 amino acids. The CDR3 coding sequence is TGTGCCAGCAGTTATTCCGGGACAGATAGCACAGATACGCAGTATTTT. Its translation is CASSYSGTDSTDTQYF.

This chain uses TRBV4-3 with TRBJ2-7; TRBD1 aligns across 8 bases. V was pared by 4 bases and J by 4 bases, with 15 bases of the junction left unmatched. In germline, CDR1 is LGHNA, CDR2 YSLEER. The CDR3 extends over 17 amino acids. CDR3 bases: TGCGCCAGCAGCCCTAATGGACCGCCAGGGGGCTGGTACGAGCAGTACTTC. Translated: CASSPNGPPGGWYEQYF.

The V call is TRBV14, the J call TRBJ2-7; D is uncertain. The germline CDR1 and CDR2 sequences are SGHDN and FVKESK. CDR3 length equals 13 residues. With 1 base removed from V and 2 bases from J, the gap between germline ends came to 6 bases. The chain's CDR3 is CASSQALTYEQYF. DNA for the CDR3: TGTGCCAGCAGCCAAGCACTTACCTACGAGCAGTACTTC. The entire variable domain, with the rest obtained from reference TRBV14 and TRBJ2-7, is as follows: EAGVTQFPSHSVIEKGQTVTLRCDPISGHDNLYWYRRVMGKEIKFLLHFVKESKQDESGMPNNRFLAERTGGTYSTLKVQPAELEDSGVYFCASSQALTYEQYFGPGTRLTVT.

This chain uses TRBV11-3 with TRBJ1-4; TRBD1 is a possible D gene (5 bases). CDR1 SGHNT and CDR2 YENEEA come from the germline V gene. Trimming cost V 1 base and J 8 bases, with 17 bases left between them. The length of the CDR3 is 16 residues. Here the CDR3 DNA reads TGTGCCAGCAGCTTAGTGGGGGAGGACGCGGACGAAAAACTGTTTTTT. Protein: CASSLVGEDADEKLFF. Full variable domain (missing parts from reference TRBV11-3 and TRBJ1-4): EAGVVQSPRYKIIEKKQPVAFWCNPISGHNTLYWYLQNLGQGPELLIRYENEEAVDDSQLPKDRFSAERLKGVDSTLKIQPAELGDSAVYLCASSLVGEDADEKLFFGSGTQLSVL.

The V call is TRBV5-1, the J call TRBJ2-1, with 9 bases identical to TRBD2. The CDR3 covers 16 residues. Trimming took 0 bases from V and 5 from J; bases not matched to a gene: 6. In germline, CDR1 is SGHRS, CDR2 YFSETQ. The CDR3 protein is CASSLDRAGGNNEQFF. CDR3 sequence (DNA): TGCGCCAGCAGCTTGGATCGAGCGGGGGGTAACAATGAGCAGTTCTTC.

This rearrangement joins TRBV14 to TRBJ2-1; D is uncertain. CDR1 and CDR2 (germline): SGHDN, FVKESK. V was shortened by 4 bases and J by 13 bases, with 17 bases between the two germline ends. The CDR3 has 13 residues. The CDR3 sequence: CASSPIELPYQFF. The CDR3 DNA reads TGTGCCAGCAGCCCCATTGAGCTCCCGTATCAGTTCTTC.

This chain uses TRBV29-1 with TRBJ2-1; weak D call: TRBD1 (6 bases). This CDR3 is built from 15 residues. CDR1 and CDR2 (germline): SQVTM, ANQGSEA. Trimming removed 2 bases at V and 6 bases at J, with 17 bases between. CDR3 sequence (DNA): TGCAGCGTTGAATTTGATGGGGGCCCTATCAATGAGCAGTTCTTC. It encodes CSVEFDGGPINEQFF.

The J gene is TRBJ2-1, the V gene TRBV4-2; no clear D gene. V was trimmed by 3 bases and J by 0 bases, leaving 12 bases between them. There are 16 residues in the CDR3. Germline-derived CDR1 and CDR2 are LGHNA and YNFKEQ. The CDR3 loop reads CASSHQTVYSYNEQFF. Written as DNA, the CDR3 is TGTGCCAGCAGCCATCAGACTGTGTACTCCTACAATGAGCAGTTCTTC.

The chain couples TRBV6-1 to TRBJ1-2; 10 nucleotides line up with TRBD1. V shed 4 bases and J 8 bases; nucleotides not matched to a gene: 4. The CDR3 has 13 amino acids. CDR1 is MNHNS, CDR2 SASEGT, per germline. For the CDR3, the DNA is TGTGCCAGCAGTGGACAGGGGGCGGGCGGCTACACCTTC. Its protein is CASSGQGAGGYTF.

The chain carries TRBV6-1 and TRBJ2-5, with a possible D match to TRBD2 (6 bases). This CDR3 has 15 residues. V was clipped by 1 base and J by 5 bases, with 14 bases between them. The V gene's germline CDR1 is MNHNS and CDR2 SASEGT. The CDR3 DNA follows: TGTGCCAGCAGTGAAGACCAGCGGGCGGAGGAGACCCAGTACTTC. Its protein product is CASSEDQRAEETQYF.

This CDR3 is CASSVGAPLGTDTQYF. As DNA, the CDR3 is TGTGCCAGCAGCGTAGGAGCGCCCCTAGGTACAGATACGCAGTATTTT. The chain recombines TRBV9 with TRBJ2-3; no clear D. The V end lost 0 bases, the J end lost 3 bases, and 14 bases lay between the germline ends. Looked up from germline, CDR1 is SGDLS and CDR2 is YYNGEE. The CDR3 is made up of 16 amino acids.

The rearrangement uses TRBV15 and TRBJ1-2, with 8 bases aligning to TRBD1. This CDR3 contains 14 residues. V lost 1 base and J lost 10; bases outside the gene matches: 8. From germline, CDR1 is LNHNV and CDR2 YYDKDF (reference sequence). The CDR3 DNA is TGTGCCACCAGCAGAGGTGGGCAGGGGGCGGACTACACCTTC. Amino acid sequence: CATSRGGQGADYTF.

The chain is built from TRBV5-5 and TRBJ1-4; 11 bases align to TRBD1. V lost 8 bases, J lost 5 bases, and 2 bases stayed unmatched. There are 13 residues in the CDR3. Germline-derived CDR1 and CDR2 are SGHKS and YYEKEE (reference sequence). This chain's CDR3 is CASGQGANEKLFF. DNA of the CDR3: TGTGCCAGTGGACAGGGGGCAAATGAAAAACTGTTTTTT.

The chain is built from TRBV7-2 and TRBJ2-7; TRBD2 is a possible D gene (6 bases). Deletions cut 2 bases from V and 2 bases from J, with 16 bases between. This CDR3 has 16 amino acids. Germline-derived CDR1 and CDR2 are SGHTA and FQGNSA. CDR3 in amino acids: CASSLRSGENPYEQYF. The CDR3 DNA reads TGTGCCAGCAGCTTAAGGTCGGGAGAGAACCCCTACGAGCAGTACTTC.